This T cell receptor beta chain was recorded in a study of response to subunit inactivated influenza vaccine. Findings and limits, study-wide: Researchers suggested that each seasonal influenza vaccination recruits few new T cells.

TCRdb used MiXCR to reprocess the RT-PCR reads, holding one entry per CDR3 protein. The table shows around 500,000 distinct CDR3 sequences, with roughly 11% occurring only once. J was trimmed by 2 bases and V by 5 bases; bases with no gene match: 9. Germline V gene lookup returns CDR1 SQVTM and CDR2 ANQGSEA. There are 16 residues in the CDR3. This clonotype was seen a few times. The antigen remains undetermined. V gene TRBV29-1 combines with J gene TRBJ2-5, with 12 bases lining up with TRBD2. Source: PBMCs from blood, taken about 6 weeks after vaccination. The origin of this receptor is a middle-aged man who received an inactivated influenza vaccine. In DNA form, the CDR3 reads TGCAGCGTTCGCCGGACTAGCGGGGTGATACAAGAGACCCAGTACTTC. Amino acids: CSVRRTSGVIQETQYF.